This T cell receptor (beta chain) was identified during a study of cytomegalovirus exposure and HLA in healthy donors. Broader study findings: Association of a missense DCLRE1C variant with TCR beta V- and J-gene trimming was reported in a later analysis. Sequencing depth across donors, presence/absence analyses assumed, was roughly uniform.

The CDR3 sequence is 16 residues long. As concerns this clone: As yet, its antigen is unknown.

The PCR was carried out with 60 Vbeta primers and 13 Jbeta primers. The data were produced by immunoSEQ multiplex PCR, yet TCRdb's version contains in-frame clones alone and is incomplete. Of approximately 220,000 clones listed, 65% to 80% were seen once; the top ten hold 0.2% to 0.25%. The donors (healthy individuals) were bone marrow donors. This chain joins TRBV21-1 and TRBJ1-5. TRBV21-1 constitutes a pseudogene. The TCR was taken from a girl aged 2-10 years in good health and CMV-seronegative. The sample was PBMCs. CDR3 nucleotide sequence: TGTGCCAGCAGCAAAGGGGCTCTGGGGGGACGTCAGCCCCAGCATTTT. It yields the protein CASSKGALGGRQPQHF.